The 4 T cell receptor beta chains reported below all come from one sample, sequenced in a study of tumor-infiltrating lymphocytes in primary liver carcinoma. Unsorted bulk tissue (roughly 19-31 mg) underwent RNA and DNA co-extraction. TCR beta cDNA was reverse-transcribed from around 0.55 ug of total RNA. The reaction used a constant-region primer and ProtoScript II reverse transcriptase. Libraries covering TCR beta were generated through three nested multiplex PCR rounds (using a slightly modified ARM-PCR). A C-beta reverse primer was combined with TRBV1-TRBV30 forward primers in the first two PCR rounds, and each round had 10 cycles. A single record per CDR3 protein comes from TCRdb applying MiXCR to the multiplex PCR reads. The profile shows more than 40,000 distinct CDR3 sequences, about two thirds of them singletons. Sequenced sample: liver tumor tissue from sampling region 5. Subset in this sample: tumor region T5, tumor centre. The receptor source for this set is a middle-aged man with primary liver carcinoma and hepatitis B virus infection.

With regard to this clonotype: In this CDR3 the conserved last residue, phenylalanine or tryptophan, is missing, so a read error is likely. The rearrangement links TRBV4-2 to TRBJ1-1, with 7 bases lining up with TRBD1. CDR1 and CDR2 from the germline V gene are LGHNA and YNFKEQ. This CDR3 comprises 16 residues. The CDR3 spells CACSQSDREGKTEAFL. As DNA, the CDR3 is TGTGCCTGCAGCCAAAGTGACAGGGAGGGGAAGACTGAAGCTTTCCTT.

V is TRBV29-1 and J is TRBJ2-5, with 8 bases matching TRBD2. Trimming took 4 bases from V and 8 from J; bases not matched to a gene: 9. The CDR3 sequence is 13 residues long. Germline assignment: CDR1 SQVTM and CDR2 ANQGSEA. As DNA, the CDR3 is TGCAGCGTTGGCGGGAGGCCCGCCGATACCCAGTACTTC. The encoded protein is CSVGGRPADTQYF. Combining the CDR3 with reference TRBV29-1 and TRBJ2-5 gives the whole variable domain SAVISQKPSRDICQRGTSLTIQCQVDSQVTMMFWYRQQPGQSLTLIATANQGSEATYESGFVIDKFPISRPNLTFSTLTVSNMSPEDSSIYLCSVGGRPADTQYFGPGTRLLVL.

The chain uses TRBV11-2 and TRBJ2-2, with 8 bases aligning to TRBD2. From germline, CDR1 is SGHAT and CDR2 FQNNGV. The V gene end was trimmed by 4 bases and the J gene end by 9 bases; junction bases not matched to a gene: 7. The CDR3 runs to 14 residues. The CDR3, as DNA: TGTGCCAGCAGCTACGGGGGGGAATGTCGGGAGCTGTTTTTT. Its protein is CASSYGGECRELFF. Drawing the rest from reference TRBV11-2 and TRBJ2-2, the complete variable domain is EAGVAQSPRYKIIEKRQSVAFWCNPISGHATLYWYQQILGQGPKLLIQFQNNGVVDDSQLPKDRFSAERLKGVDSTLKIQPAKLEDSAVYLCASSYGGECRELFFGEGSRLTVL.

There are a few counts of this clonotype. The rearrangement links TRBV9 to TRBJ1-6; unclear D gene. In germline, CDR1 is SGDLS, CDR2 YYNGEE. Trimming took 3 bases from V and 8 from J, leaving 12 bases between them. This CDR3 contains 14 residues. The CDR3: CASSEDLDDSPLHF. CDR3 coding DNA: TGTGCCAGCAGCGAGGACTTGGATGATTCACCCCTCCACTTT.